This T cell receptor beta chain was documented in a study of blood T cell repertoires in COVID-19. Participants in the exposed group had met a COVID-19 case in the 2 weeks before joining the study. The CDR3 sequence is 15 residues long. Per the germline V gene, CDR1 is MDHEN and CDR2 is SYDVKM. J lost 3 bases, V lost 7 bases, and 8 bases had no gene match. Profiling relied on immunoSEQ multiplex PCR, and the TCRdb table lists in-frame clones only, not all of them. The table shows approximately 300,000 clones, with around 85% occurring only once. The V and J genes are TRBV28 and TRBJ1-1; 10 nucleotides agree with TRBD1. The sequencing sample was made of PBMCs or T cells enriched from blood (not recorded which). The TCR comes from a woman aged 25-40 years who had been exposed to COVID-19. The CDR3 region is CASNPRQGAYTEAFF. CDR3 DNA: TGTGCCAGCAACCCAAGACAGGGGGCCTACACTGAAGCTTTCTTT.